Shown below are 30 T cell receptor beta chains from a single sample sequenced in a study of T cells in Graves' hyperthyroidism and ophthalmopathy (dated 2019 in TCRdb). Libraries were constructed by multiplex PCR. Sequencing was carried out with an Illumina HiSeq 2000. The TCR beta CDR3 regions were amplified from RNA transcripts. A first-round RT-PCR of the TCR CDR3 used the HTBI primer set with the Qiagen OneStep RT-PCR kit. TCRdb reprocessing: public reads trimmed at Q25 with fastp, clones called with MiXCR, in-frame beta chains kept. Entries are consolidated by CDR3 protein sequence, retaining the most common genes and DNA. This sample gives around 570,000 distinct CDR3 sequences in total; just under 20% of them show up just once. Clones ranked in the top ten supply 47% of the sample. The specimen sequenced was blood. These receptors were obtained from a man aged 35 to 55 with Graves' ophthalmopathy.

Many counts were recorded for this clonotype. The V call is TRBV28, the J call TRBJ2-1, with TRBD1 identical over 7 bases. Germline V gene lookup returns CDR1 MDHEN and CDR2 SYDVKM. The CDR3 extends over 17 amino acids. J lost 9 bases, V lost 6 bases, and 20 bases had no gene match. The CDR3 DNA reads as TGTGCCAGCAGCCCCACTATACCGGGACAGATAAAGGCTGAGCAGTTCTTC. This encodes CASSPTIPGQIKAEQFF.

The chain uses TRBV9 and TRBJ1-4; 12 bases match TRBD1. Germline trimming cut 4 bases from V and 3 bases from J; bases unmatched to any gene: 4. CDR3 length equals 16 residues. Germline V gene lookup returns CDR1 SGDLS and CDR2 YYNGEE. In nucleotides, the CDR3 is TGTGCCAGCAGCTCGGGACAGGGGGCTGCTAATGAAAAACTGTTTTTT. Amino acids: CASSSGQGAANEKLFF.

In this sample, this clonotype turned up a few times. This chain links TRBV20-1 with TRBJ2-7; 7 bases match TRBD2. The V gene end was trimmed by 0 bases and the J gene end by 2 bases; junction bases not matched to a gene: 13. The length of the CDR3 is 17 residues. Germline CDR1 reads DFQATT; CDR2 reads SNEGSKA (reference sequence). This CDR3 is CSARDGEGIDSTYEQYF. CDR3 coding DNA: TGCAGTGCTAGAGATGGGGAGGGGATCGATAGTACCTACGAGCAGTACTTC.

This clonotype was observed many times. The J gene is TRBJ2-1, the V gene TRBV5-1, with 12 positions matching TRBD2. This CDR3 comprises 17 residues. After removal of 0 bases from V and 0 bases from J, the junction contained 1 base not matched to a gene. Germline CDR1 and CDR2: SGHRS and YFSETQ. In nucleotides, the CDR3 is TGCGCCAGCAGCTTGGGGACTAGCGGGAACTCCTACAATGAGCAGTTCTTC. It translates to CASSLGTSGNSYNEQFF.

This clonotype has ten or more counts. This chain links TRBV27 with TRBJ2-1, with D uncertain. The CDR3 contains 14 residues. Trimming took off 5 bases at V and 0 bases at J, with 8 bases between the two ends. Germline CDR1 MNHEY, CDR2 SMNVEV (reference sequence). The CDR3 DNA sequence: TGTGCCAGCAGTCCCCCTGGCTCCTACAATGAGCAGTTCTTC. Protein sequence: CASSPPGSYNEQFF.

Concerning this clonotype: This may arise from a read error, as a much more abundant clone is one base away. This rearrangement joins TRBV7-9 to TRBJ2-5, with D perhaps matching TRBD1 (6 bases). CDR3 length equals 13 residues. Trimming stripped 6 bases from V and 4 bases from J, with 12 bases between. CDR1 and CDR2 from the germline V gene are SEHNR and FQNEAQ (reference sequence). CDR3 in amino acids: CASSYREGETQYF. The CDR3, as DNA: TGTGCCAGCAGTTACAGGGAAGGAGAGACCCAGTACTTC.

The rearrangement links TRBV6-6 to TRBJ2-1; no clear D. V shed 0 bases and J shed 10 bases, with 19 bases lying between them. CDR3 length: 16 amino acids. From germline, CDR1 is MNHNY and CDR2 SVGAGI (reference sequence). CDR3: CASSYSMADPGREQFF. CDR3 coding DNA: TGTGCCAGCAGTTACTCGATGGCCGACCCTGGAAGGGAGCAGTTCTTC.

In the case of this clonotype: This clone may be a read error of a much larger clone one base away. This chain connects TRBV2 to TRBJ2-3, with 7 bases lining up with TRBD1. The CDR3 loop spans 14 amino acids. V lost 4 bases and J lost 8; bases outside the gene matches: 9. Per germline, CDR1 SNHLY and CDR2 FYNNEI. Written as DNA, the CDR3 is TGTGCCAGCAGTGTTAACAGGGGCTCAGGTACGCAGTATTTT. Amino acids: CASSVNRGSGTQYF.

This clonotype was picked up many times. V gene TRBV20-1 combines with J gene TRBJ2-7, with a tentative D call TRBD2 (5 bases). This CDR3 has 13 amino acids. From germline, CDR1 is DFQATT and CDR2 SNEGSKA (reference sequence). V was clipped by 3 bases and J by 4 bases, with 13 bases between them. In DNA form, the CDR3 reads TGCAGTGCTAGCGGTACTCTAGCATACGAGCAGTACTTC. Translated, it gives CSASGTLAYEQYF.

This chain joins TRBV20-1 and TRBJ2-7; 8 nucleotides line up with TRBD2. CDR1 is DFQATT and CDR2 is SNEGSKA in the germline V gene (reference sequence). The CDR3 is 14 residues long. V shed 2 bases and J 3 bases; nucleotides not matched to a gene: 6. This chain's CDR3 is CSARRGSGNYEQYF. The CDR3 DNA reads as TGCAGTGCTAGAAGGGGTAGCGGGAACTACGAGCAGTACTTC.

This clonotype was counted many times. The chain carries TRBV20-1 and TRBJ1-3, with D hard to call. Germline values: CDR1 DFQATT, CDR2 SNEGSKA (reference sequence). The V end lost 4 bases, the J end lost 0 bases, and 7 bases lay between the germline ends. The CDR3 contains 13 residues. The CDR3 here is CSAMWSSGNTIYF. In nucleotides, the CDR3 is TGCAGTGCTATGTGGAGCTCTGGAAACACCATATATTTT.

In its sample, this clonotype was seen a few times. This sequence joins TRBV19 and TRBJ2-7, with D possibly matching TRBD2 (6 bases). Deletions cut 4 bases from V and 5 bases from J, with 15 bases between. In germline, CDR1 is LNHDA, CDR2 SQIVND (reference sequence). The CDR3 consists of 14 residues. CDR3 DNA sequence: TGTGCCAGTAGTAGCGGGGCTGAGTTGGACGAGCAGTACTTC. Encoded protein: CASSSGAELDEQYF.

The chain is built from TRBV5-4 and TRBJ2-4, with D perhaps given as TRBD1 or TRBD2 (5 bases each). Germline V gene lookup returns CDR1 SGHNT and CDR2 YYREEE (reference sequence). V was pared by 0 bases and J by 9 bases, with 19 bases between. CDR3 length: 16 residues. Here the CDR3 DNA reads TGTGCCAGCAGCTTGGACAAAGGCGGAGGAAGGGGCATTCAGTACTTC. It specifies CASSLDKGGGRGIQYF.

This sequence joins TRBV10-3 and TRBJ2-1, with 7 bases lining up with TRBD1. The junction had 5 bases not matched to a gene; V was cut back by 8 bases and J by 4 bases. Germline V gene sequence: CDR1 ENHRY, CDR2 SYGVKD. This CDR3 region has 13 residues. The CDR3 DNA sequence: TGTGCCATCTCCGGGACAGTATACAATGAGCAGTTCTTC. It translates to CAISGTVYNEQFF.

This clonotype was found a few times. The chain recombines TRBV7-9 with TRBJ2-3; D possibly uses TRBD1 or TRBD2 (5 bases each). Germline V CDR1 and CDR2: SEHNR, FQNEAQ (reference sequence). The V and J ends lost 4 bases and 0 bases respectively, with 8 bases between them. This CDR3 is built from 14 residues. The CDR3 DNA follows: TGTGCCAGCAGCTGGGACGGTAGCACAGATACGCAGTATTTT. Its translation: CASSWDGSTDTQYF.

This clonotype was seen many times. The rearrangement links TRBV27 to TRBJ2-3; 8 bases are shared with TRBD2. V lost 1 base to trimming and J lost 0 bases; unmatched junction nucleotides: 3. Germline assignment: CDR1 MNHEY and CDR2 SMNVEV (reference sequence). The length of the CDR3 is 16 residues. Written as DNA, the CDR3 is TGTGCCAGCAGTTTATTCGCGGGAGGTAGCACAGATACGCAGTATTTT. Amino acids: CASSLFAGGSTDTQYF.

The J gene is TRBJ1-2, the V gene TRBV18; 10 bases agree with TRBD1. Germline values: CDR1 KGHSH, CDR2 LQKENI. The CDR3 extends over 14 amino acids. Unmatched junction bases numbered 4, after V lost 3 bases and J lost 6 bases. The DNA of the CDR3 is TGTGCCAGCTCACCCAAGACAGGGGGCAATGGCTACACCTTC. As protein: CASSPKTGGNGYTF.

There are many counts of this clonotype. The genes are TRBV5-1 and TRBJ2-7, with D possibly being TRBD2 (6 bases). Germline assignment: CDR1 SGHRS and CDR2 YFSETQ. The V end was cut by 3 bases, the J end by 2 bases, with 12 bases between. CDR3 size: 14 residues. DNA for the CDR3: TGCGCCAGCAGCTCGGGACTTACCCCCTACGAGCAGTACTTC. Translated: CASSSGLTPYEQYF.

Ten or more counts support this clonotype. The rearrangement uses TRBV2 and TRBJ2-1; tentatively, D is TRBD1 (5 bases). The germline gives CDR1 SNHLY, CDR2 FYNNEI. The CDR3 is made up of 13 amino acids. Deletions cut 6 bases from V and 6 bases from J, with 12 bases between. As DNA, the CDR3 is TGTGCCAGCAGGCTCGGACACGGCAATGAGCAGTTCTTC. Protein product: CASRLGHGNEQFF.

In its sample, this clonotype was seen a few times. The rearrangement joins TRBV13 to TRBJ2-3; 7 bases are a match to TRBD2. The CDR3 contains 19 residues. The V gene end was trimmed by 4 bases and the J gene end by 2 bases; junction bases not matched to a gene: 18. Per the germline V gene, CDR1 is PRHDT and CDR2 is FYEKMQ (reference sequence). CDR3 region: CASSSRTSPNTPPTDTQYF. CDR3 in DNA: TGTGCCAGCAGCTCCCGGACTAGTCCCAACACCCCGCCCACAGATACGCAGTATTTT.

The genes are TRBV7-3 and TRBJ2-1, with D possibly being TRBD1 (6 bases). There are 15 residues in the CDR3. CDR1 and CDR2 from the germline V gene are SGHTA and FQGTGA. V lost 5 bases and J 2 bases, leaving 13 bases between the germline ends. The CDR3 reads CASSRSGAPYNEQFF. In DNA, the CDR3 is TGTGCCAGCAGCCGATCAGGGGCCCCCTACAATGAGCAGTTCTTC.

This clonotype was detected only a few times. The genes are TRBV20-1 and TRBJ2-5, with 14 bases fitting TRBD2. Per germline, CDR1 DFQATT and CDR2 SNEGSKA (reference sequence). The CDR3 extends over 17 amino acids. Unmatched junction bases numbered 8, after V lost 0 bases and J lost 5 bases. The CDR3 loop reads CSARDRTSGGSGETQYF. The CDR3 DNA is TGCAGTGCTAGAGACCGGACTAGCGGGGGGTCGGGGGAGACCCAGTACTTC.

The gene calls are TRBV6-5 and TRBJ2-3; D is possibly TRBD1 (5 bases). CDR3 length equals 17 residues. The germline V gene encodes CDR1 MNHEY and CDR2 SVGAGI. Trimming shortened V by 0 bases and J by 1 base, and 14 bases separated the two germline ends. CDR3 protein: CASSYSGPLSGTDTQYF. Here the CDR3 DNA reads TGTGCCAGCAGTTACTCGGGGCCACTCTCGGGCACAGATACGCAGTATTTT.

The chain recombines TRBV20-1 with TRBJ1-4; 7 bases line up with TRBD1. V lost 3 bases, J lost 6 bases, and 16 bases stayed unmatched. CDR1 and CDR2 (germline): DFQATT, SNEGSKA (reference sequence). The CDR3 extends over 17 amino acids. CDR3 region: CSASGWTGDRSDEKLFF. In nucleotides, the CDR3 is TGCAGTGCTAGCGGCTGGACAGGAGACCGGTCAGATGAAAAACTGTTTTTT.

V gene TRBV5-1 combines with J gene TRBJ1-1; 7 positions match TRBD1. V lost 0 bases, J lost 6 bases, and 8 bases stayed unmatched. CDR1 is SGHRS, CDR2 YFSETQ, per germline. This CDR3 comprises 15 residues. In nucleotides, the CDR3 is TGCGCCAGCAGCTTGGGGGCAGGGGGTAAGGCTGAAGCTTTCTTT. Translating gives CASSLGAGGKAEAFF.

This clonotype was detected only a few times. CDR3 protein: CASSPSQTQRGYTF. CDR3 DNA sequence: TGTGCCAGCAGCCCTTCCCAGACCCAGAGGGGCTACACCTTC. J is TRBJ1-2 and V is TRBV7-8, with no clear D. Trimming removed 5 bases from V and 8 bases from J, with 18 bases in between. The CDR3 length is 14 residues. Germline assignment: CDR1 SGHVS and CDR2 FQNEAQ.

The CDR3 bases are TGTGCCAGCAGCTTAAAGGGTGAGACCCAGTACTTC. Residues: CASSLKGETQYF. The chain links TRBV13 to TRBJ2-5; D is unclear. V was shortened by 2 bases and J by 5 bases, with 6 bases between the two germline ends. CDR1 and CDR2 from the germline V gene are PRHDT and FYEKMQ (reference sequence). This CDR3 spans 12 amino acids.

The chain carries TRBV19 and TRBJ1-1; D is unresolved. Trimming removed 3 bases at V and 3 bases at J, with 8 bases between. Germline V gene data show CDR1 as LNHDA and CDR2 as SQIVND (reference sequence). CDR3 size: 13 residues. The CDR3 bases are TGTGCCAGTAGTATTGGTCAGGACACTGAAGCTTTCTTT. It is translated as CASSIGQDTEAFF.

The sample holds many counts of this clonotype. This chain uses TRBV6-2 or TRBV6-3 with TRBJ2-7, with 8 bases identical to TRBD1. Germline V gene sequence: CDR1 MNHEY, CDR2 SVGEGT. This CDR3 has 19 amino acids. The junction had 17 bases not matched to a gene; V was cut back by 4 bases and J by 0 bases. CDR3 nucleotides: TGTGCCAGCAGTTCAACGGGACAGGTCGCGTCCCCAAGCTCCTACGAGCAGTACTTC. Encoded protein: CASSSTGQVASPSSYEQYF.

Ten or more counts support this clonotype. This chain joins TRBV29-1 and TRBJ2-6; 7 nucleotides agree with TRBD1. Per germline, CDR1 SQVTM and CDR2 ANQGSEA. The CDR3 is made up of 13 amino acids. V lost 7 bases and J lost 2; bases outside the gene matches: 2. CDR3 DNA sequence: TGCAGCGCCACAGGGGCTGGGGCCAACGTCCTGACTTTC. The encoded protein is CSATGAGANVLTF.